What follows are 23 T cell receptor beta chains derived from one specimen sequenced in a study of blood T cell repertoires in COVID-19. Profiling relied on immunoSEQ multiplex PCR, and the TCRdb table lists in-frame clones only, not all of them. This sample yields more than 120,000 clones, of which approximately 88% are seen a single time; around 5% belongs to the top ten. The sequencing input was peripheral blood. These receptors were collected from a human donor in a cohort sampled during active COVID-19.

This clone was seen only once. The V and J genes are TRBV2 and TRBJ2-2; TRBD2 matches at 9 bases. V shed 5 bases and J 7 bases; nucleotides not matched to a gene: 2. Germline CDR1 SNHLY, CDR2 FYNNEI. The CDR3 is 13 residues long. CDR3 sequence: CASSSSGVGELFF. The CDR3 DNA follows: TGTGCCAGCAGTTCTAGCGGGGTCGGGGAGCTGTTTTTT.

This clone showed up just once. This specimen includes other DNA sequences encoding the same CDR3. The chain has TRBV28 and TRBJ1-1, with D hard to call. Trimming removed 3 bases at V and 1 base at J, with 3 bases between. The CDR3 runs to 12 residues. In germline, CDR1 is MDHEN, CDR2 SYDVKM. This chain's CDR3 is CASSFRNTEAFF. The CDR3 DNA follows: TGTGCCAGCAGTTTTCGGAACACTGAAGCTTTCTTT.

V is TRBV5-6 and J is TRBJ1-5, with a possible D match to TRBD1 (5 bases). Trimming removed 4 bases from V and 2 bases from J, with 10 bases in between. Looked up from germline, CDR1 is SGHDT and CDR2 is YYEEEE. The CDR3 is made up of 14 amino acids. The chain's CDR3 is CASSAAGGNQPQHF. The CDR3 DNA reads as TGTGCCAGCAGCGCAGCGGGGGGCAATCAGCCCCAGCATTTT.

The chain is built from TRBV19 and TRBJ1-4; 9 bases are a match to TRBD1. With V trimmed by 6 bases and J by 2 bases, 7 bases remained unmatched. The CDR3 runs to 16 residues. Germline lookup yields CDR1 LNHDA and CDR2 SQIVND (reference sequence). The CDR3 sequence: CASRPSTGGTNEKLFF. CDR3 DNA sequence: TGTGCCAGTAGACCTTCGACAGGGGGGACTAATGAAAAACTGTTTTTT. The full variable domain, completed using reference TRBV19 and TRBJ1-4, is DGGITQSPKYLFRKEGQNVTLSCEQNLNHDAMYWYRQDPGQGLRLIYYSQIVNDFQKGDIAEGYSVSREKKESFPLTVTSAQKNPTAFYLCASRPSTGGTNEKLFFGSGTQLSVL.

The chain joins TRBV19 to TRBJ2-6; perhaps TRBD1 as D (8 bases). The germline V and J ends were trimmed by 7 bases and 1 base, with 14 bases remaining between them. Germline CDR1 reads LNHDA; CDR2 reads SQIVND (reference sequence). This CDR3 spans 16 amino acids. This CDR3 is CASTTGGGSGANVLTF. CDR3 bases: TGTGCCAGTACCACAGGGGGGGGGTCTGGGGCCAACGTCCTGACTTTC.

This clone was recorded a few times. V is TRBV5-4 and J is TRBJ2-3; 9 bases are a match to TRBD1. Trimming cost V 0 bases and J 9 bases; bases outside gene matches: 8. This CDR3 is 15 amino acids long. Germline-derived CDR1 and CDR2 are SGHNT and YYREEE (reference sequence). CDR3 DNA sequence: TGTGCCAGCAGCTTGGGACAGGGGGAGCCGGGGACGCAGTATTTT. Translated: CASSLGQGEPGTQYF.

The rearrangement joins TRBV29-1 to TRBJ2-3; the D is unclear. The CDR3 covers 11 residues. Trimming shortened V by 7 bases and J by 3 bases, and 8 bases separated the two germline ends. Germline lookup yields CDR1 SQVTM and CDR2 ANQGSEA. The DNA for the CDR3 is TGCAGCGCCCGTACAACAGATACGCAGTATTTT. Protein: CSARTTDTQYF.

The chain carries TRBV2 and TRBJ2-7, with 7 bases matching TRBD2. V was pared by 6 bases and J by 4 bases, with 9 bases of the junction left unmatched. Germline assignment: CDR1 SNHLY and CDR2 FYNNEI. The CDR3 is 14 amino acids. The CDR3 protein is CASSRGRGRYEQYV. CDR3 sequence (DNA): TGTGCCAGCAGCCGGGGGAGGGGTCGGTACGAGCAGTACGTC.

This clone was observed a few times. V usage is TRBV18 and J usage is TRBJ2-2, with TRBD2 identical over 8 bases. The CDR3 consists of 16 residues. Germline V CDR1 and CDR2: KGHSH, LQKENI. The trim removed 3 bases at V and 1 base at J, leaving 4 bases unmatched. CDR3 loop: CASSPFSGENTGELFF. The CDR3 nucleotides are TGTGCCAGCTCACCCTTTAGCGGGGAGAACACCGGGGAGCTGTTTTTT. Supplemented by reference TRBV18 and TRBJ2-2, the full variable domain reads NAGVMQNPRHLVRRRGQEARLRCSPMKGHSHVYWYRQLPEEGLKFMVYLQKENIIDESGMPKERFSAEFPKEGPSILRIQQVVRGDSAAYFCASSPFSGENTGELFFGEGSRLTVL.

This clone was observed a few times. The chain carries TRBV5-1 and TRBJ2-2; 9 bases fit TRBD1. Germline CDR1 reads SGHRS; CDR2 reads YFSETQ. V lost 9 bases and J lost 3; bases outside the gene matches: 12. The CDR3 contains 16 residues. CDR3 sequence (DNA): TGCGCCACCCAAAACACCGGGACAGGGCACACCGGGGAGCTGTTTTTT. Its translation is CATQNTGTGHTGELFF.

As concerns this clone: This CDR3 is also generated by other DNA sequences in the sample. The J gene is TRBJ2-7, the V gene TRBV18; 7 bases fit TRBD1. Germline V lookup: CDR1 KGHSH, CDR2 LQKENI. The CDR3 consists of 13 residues. After removal of 6 bases from V and 2 bases from J, the junction contained 4 bases not matched to a gene. CDR3 sequence (DNA): TGTGCCAGCTCGCCCGGGACAGCCTACGAGCAGTACTTC. It specifies CASSPGTAYEQYF.

V is TRBV6-6 and J is TRBJ1-1, with a possible D match to TRBD1 (6 bases). The CDR3 is 14 residues long. The germline V gene encodes CDR1 MNHNY and CDR2 SVGAGI (reference sequence). V lost 6 bases, J lost 4 bases, and 15 bases lay in between. In DNA, the CDR3 is TGTGCCAGCAGGAGGGACAACCTAGCCACTGAAGCTTTCTTT. Its translation: CASRRDNLATEAFF.

V gene TRBV24-1 combines with J gene TRBJ2-2, with a tentative D call TRBD1 (5 bases). Germline assignment: CDR1 KGHDR and CDR2 SFDVKD. The CDR3 sequence is 15 residues long. V shed 7 bases and J shed 3 bases, with 14 bases lying between them. CDR3 sequence (DNA): TGTGCCACCAGCGCTCCAGGGCGCTACACCGGGGAGCTGTTTTTT. It encodes CATSAPGRYTGELFF.

The rearrangement uses TRBV18 and TRBJ2-7, with a tentative D call TRBD1 (6 bases). V dropped 5 bases and J dropped 3 bases, with 14 bases sitting between them. Germline V CDR1 and CDR2: KGHSH, LQKENI. CDR3 size: 14 residues. The DNA for the CDR3 is TGTGCCAGCTCATCACGACAGGCGGGCTACGAGCAGTACGTC. It translates to CASSSRQAGYEQYV.

This sequence joins TRBV27 and TRBJ1-3; D gene ambiguous. Germline values: CDR1 MNHEY, CDR2 SMNVEV (reference sequence). The CDR3 totals 15 residues. With 5 bases removed from V and 0 bases from J, the gap between germline ends came to 11 bases. In DNA form, the CDR3 reads TGTGCCAGCAGTCCGCGGGCCTTCTCTGGAAACACCATATATTTT. Its translation is CASSPRAFSGNTIYF.

The V and J genes are TRBV2 and TRBJ2-1, with TRBD2 identical over 7 bases. The CDR3 totals 14 residues. V lost 7 bases, J lost 0 bases, and 3 bases stayed unmatched. Germline CDR1 and CDR2: SNHLY and FYNNEI. In DNA form, the CDR3 reads TGTGCCAGCACCGGACTAGTCTCCTACAATGAGCAGTTCTTC. This sequence encodes CASTGLVSYNEQFF. Based on the CDR3 plus reference TRBV2 and TRBJ2-1, the full variable domain is EPEVTQTPSHQVTQMGQEVILRCVPISNHLYFYWYRQILGQKVEFLVSFYNNEISEKSEIFDDQFSVERPDGSNFTLKIRSTKLEDSAMYFCASTGLVSYNEQFFGPGTRLTVL.

This clone was recorded a few times. The rearrangement uses TRBV27 and TRBJ2-3; the match to TRBD2 covers 10 bases. Germline V lookup: CDR1 MNHEY, CDR2 SMNVEV (reference sequence). The V segment lost 2 bases and the J segment 3 bases; nucleotides outside the gene matches: 5. The CDR3 runs to 16 residues. The CDR3: CASSLTAGGGTDTQYF. The CDR3 DNA reads as TGTGCCAGCAGTTTAACAGCGGGAGGGGGTACAGATACGCAGTATTTT.

The V gene is TRBV2, the J gene TRBJ2-4; TRBD2 is a possible D gene (5 bases). Trimming removed 7 bases at V and 7 bases at J, with 11 bases between. This CDR3 has 12 amino acids. The V gene's germline CDR1 is SNHLY and CDR2 FYNNEI. CDR3 in amino acids: CASTRLRNIQYF. The CDR3 DNA follows: TGTGCCAGCACTCGACTAAGGAACATTCAGTACTTC.

This sequence joins TRBV6-5 and TRBJ1-1; TRBD1 might be the D (6 bases). This CDR3 comprises 15 residues. Germline V gene lookup returns CDR1 MNHEY and CDR2 SVGAGI. Trimming took off 6 bases at V and 2 bases at J, with 16 bases between the two ends. The CDR3 region is CASRRPGALNTEAFF. The CDR3 nucleotides read TGTGCCAGCAGAAGACCAGGGGCCCTTAACACTGAAGCTTTCTTT.

With respect to this clone: Other DNA sequences within the sample encode an identical CDR3. The chain carries TRBV5-1 and TRBJ1-4, with a weak D call TRBD1 (6 bases). The CDR3 extends over 13 amino acids. Trimming removed 1 base from V and 7 bases from J, with 8 bases in between. Germline V gives CDR1 SGHRS, CDR2 YFSETQ. The CDR3 DNA reads as TGCGCCAGCAGCTTGACAGGGAGTGAAAAACTGTTTTTT. It translates to CASSLTGSEKLFF.

The chain couples TRBV5-4 to TRBJ2-3; 10 bases are shared with TRBD2. This CDR3 has 16 amino acids. V was clipped by 1 base and J by 1 base; unmatched bases: 3. Germline assignment: CDR1 SGHNT and CDR2 YYREEE (reference sequence). The CDR3 protein is CASSLLAGARTDTQYF. The CDR3 DNA follows: TGTGCCAGCAGCTTGCTAGCGGGGGCCCGCACAGATACGCAGTATTTT.

This chain connects TRBV20-1 to TRBJ2-3; 10 positions match TRBD2. Germline lookup yields CDR1 DFQATT and CDR2 SNEGSKA (reference sequence). V dropped 3 bases and J dropped 6; count of bases not matched to a gene: 12. The CDR3 covers 16 residues. CDR3 in amino acids: CSASPLASGGGDTQYF. DNA of the CDR3: TGCAGTGCTAGTCCTCTGGCTAGCGGGGGTGGGGATACGCAGTATTTT.

The sample holds one count of this clone. The chain employs TRBV29-1 and TRBJ2-2; 14 bases are a match to TRBD2. The CDR3 length is 14 residues. Germline-derived CDR1 and CDR2 are SQVTM and ANQGSEA. J was trimmed by 7 bases and V by 7 bases; bases with no gene match: 5. In DNA, the CDR3 is TGCAGCGCCCGACTAGCGGGAGGGAGCGGGGAGCTGTTTTTT. Amino acids: CSARLAGGSGELFF.